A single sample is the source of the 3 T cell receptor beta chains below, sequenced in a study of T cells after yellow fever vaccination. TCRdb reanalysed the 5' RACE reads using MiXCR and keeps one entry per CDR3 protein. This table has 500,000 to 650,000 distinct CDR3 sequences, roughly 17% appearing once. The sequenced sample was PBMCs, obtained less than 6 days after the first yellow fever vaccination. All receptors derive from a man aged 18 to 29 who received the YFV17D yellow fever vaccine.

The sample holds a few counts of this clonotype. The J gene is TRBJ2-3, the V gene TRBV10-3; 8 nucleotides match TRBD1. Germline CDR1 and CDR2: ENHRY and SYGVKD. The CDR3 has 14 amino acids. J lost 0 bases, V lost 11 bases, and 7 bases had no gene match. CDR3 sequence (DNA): TGTGCCGCCTCCAGGGGGCTGAGCACAGATACGCAGTATTTT. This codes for CAASRGLSTDTQYF.

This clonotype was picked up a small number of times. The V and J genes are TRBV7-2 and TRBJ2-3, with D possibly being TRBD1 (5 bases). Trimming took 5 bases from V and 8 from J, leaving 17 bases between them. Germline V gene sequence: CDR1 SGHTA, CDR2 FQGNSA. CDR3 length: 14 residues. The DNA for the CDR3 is TGTGCCAGCAGCCTTGGACGGTCCCAGGGTACGCAGTATTTT. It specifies CASSLGRSQGTQYF.

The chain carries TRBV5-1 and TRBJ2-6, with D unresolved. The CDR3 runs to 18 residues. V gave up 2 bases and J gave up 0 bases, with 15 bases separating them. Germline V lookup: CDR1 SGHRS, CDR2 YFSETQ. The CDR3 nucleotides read TGCGCCAGCAGCTTCCGAAACGGCGTATACTCTGGGGCCAACGTCCTGACTTTC. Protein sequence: CASSFRNGVYSGANVLTF. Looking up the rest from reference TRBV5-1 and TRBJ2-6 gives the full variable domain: KAGVTQTPRYLIKTRGQQVTLSCSPISGHRSVSWYQQTPGQGLQFLFEYFSETQRNKGNFPGRFSGRQFSNSRSEMNVSTLELGDSALYLCASSFRNGVYSGANVLTFGAGSRLTVL.